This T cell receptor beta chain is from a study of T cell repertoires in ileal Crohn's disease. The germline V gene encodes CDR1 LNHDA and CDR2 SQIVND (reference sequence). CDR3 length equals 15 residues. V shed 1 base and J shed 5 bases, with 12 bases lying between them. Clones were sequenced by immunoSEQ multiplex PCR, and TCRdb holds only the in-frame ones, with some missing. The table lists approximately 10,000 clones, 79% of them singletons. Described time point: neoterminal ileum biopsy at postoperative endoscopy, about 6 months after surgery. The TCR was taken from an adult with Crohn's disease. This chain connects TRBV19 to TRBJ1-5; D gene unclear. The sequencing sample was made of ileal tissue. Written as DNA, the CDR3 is TGTGCCAGTAGTATAGGGGAGGGTTCCCATCAGCCCCAGCATTTT. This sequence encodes CASSIGEGSHQPQHF.